The clone carrying this T cell receptor beta chain turned up a few times. Its specificity is unknown. The data are from a study of OX40 agonist ivuxolimab in advanced cancers. Study-level results: The average count of expanded clones was higher among CD8+ T cells than among CD4+.

This CDR3 contains 11 residues. Germline V gene sequence: CDR1 LNHDA, CDR2 SQIVND (reference sequence). Trimming shortened V by 7 bases and J by 3 bases, and 6 bases separated the two germline ends. The assay was immunoSEQ multiplex PCR, and TCRdb's table has in-frame clones only and misses some. In the table there are just under 65,000 clones, around 81% of which are singletons. This TCR came from an adult with an advanced solid tumor such as melanoma, head and neck, liver or kidney cancer. The chain is built from TRBV19 and TRBJ1-1, with no clear D. Sequencing was performed on CD4+ or CD8+ T cells sorted from blood, taken in a trial of the OX40 agonist ivuxolimab. The CDR3 is CASTGYTEAFF. The DNA of the CDR3 is TGTGCCAGTACTGGGTACACTGAAGCTTTCTTT.